This T cell receptor beta chain was profiled in a study of CXCR3-negative and CXCR3-positive naive CD8 T cells. Researchers prepared the TRB cDNA libraries using 5' RACE with UMI labels. TCRdb reprocessed the 5' RACE reads and reports one entry per CDR3 protein, with no DNA. Its table lists over 55,000 distinct CDR3 sequences. Concerning this clonotype itself: Its specificity is not known.

The study's findings and limits: When CXCR3-positive naive cells were set against CXCR3-negative naive cells, the former had more hydrophobic TRB CDR3s.

This receptor was identified in a human donor in good health. Some clones in this sample may be carry-over from other donors' samples. The sample taken for sequencing was naive CXCR3+ CD8+ T cells from blood. This sample's subset: CD45RO-CCR7+CD27+CD95- naive CD8+ T cells expressing CXCR3 (TNR3+).

The CDR3 sequence is CASSLVPAGTGELFF. This chain links TRBV7-8 with TRBJ2-2; the TCRdb D gene call, TRBD2, has no DNA to confirm it. This CDR3 spans 15 amino acids. CDR1 is SGHVS, CDR2 FQNEAQ, per germline.